Here is one T cell receptor beta chain with its context. With listed TCR primers and previously described methods, bulk TCR libraries were prepared. TCRdb re-analysed the PCR reads in MiXCR, keeping a single row per CDR3 protein. Among about half a million distinct CDR3 sequences listed, roughly 23% were seen once. The V gene's germline CDR1 is LGHNA and CDR2 YSLEER. Trimming took off 1 base at V and 6 bases at J, with 13 bases between the two ends. This CDR3 is 15 amino acids long. The sample originates from a study of molecular identifiers for immune sequencing clone quantification. The sample comprised naive CD8+ T cells from blood, with Jurkat cell RNA spiked in. Noted subset: FACS-sorted CD8+CD4-CCR7+CD45RA+ naive T cells. The genes are TRBV4-3 and TRBJ2-1; unclear D gene. The clonotype comes from a human donor in good health. Some libraries in this study had Jurkat cell RNA spiked in. The CDR3 loop reads CASSQGTLLTNEQFF. Here the CDR3 DNA reads TGCGCCAGCAGCCAAGGGACGTTATTAACCAATGAGCAGTTCTTC.